A single sample gave rise to the 30 T cell receptor beta chains below, sequenced in a study of blood T cell repertoires in COVID-19. TCRdb keeps only in-frame clones here, not all; method: immunoSEQ multiplex PCR. This table has 200,000 or so clones, about 80% appearing once. Sequencing was carried out using PBMCs or T cells enriched from blood (not recorded which). The source is a woman in her thirties or forties with acute COVID-19.

The rearrangement uses TRBV6-5 and TRBJ1-1; 10 bases map to TRBD1. In germline, CDR1 is MNHEY, CDR2 SVGAGI. The CDR3 is 13 amino acids. Trimming took 7 bases from V and 5 from J; bases not matched to a gene: 4. This CDR3 is CASIRQGATEAFF. Here the CDR3 DNA reads TGTGCCAGCATTCGACAGGGGGCTACTGAAGCTTTCTTT.

CDR3 region: CAWSPWRGGETQYF. For the CDR3, the DNA is TGTGCCTGGAGTCCTTGGAGGGGAGGGGAGACCCAGTACTTC. This sequence joins TRBV30 and TRBJ2-5; the match to TRBD2 covers 7 bases. The V gene end was trimmed by 2 bases and the J gene end by 5 bases; junction bases not matched to a gene: 8. The CDR3 is 14 amino acids. From germline, CDR1 is GTSNPN and CDR2 SVGIG (reference sequence).

The genes are TRBV2 and TRBJ2-3, with 8 positions matching TRBD1. The CDR3 runs 16 residues. Per the germline V gene, CDR1 is SNHLY and CDR2 is FYNNEI. Trimming cost V 10 bases and J 3 bases; bases outside gene matches: 15. The chain's CDR3 is CATVYKRGQVTDTQYF. The CDR3 bases are TGTGCCACCGTCTATAAAAGGGGACAGGTGACAGATACGCAGTATTTT.

This chain links TRBV3-1 (or the pseudogene TRBV3-2) with TRBJ2-2; D gene unclear. Per the germline V gene, CDR1 is LGHDT and CDR2 is YNNKEL (reference sequence). CDR3 length equals 14 residues. Deletions cut 2 bases from V and 7 bases from J, with 11 bases between. The CDR3 nucleotides are TGTGCCAGCAGCCAAACAGTTGGGCGCGGGGAGCTGTTTTTT. It translates to CASSQTVGRGELFF.

The rearrangement joins TRBV7-2 to TRBJ2-7, with 9 bases fitting TRBD1. V lost 1 base to trimming and J lost 4 bases; unmatched junction nucleotides: 5. This CDR3 spans 15 amino acids. The germline V gene encodes CDR1 SGHTA and CDR2 FQGNSA. The CDR3 DNA follows: TGTGCCAGCAGCTTAGAGGGACAGGGTCTATACGAGCAGTACTTC. It yields the protein CASSLEGQGLYEQYF.

The chain links TRBV4-1 to TRBJ2-7; 8 nucleotides line up with TRBD2. Trimming removed 4 bases from V and 3 bases from J; junction bases left unmatched: 14. The CDR3 sequence is 17 residues long. CDR1 MGHRA and CDR2 YSYEKL come from the germline V gene. The CDR3 reads CASSPTGGAPGDYEQYF. Written as DNA, the CDR3 is TGCGCCAGCAGCCCAACGGGGGGGGCCCCCGGGGACTACGAGCAGTACTTC.

This chain connects TRBV3-1 (or the pseudogene TRBV3-2) to TRBJ1-3; no definite D call. Trimming took 1 base from V and 4 from J, leaving 11 bases between them. Germline V gene data show CDR1 as LGHDT and CDR2 as YNNKEL (reference sequence). The CDR3 is 15 amino acids. CDR3 nucleotides: TGTGCCAGCAGCCAAGCATCAGTGTCCGGAAACACCATATATTTT. This gives the protein CASSQASVSGNTIYF.

The genes are TRBV30 and TRBJ1-2, with D possibly TRBD1 on 6 matching bases. V lost 7 bases and J lost 2, with 17 bases in between. This CDR3 comprises 14 residues. Germline V gene data show CDR1 as GTSNPN and CDR2 as SVGIG (reference sequence). In nucleotides, the CDR3 is TGTGCCTCAAGCCGGGGGGGCTTCAACTATGGCTACACCTTC. It specifies CASSRGGFNYGYTF.

This sequence joins TRBV11-2 and TRBJ1-2; unclear D gene. The germline V gene encodes CDR1 SGHAT and CDR2 FQNNGV. The CDR3 runs 15 residues. Trimming took 8 bases from V and 4 from J, leaving 20 bases between them. CDR3 residues: CASGLSGMVGYGYTF. In nucleotides, the CDR3 is TGTGCCAGCGGGCTCTCGGGGATGGTTGGCTATGGCTACACCTTC.

The rearrangement links TRBV6-7 to TRBJ2-1; TRBD2 aligns across 9 bases. TRBV6-7 is given ORF status, its function remaining uncertain. The CDR3 contains 15 residues. J was trimmed by 8 bases and V by 2 bases; bases with no gene match: 7. CDR3 DNA sequence: TGTGCCAGCAGTTACGGGACTAGCTTAACGGATGAGCAGTTCTTC. It yields the protein CASSYGTSLTDEQFF.

The chain uses TRBV28 and TRBJ1-1; possibly TRBD1 for D (5 bases). The CDR3 loop spans 12 amino acids. Germline values: CDR1 MDHEN, CDR2 SYDVKM. The ends were cut back, 4 bases at V and 11 bases at J, with 14 bases in the middle. The CDR3 coding sequence is TGTGCCAGCAGTTCTCGACAAGGGGTGGCTTTCTTT. Translated, it gives CASSSRQGVAFF. Full variable domain (remainder filled in from reference TRBV28 and TRBJ1-1): DVKVTQSSRYLVKRTGEKVFLECVQDMDHENMFWYRQDPGLGLRLIYFSYDVKMKEKGDIPEGYSVSREKKERFSLILESASTNQTSMYLCASSSRQGVAFFGQGTRLTVV.

For the CDR3, the DNA is TGTGCCACCCCTAAGCGGCGGGAGCCCTCCTACGAGCAGTACTTC. Residues: CATPKRREPSYEQYF. This chain joins TRBV24-1 and TRBJ2-7, with 7 bases lining up with TRBD2. The CDR3 covers 15 residues. J was trimmed by 0 bases and V by 9 bases; bases with no gene match: 10. CDR1 is KGHDR, CDR2 SFDVKD, per germline.

This clone was observed a handful of times. The CDR3 reads CTPGFGYGYTF. CDR3 nucleotides: TGCACTCCAGGGTTCGGCTATGGCTACACCTTC. This chain links TRBV20-1 with TRBJ1-2; tentative D call: TRBD1 (5 bases). Germline assignment: CDR1 DFQATT and CDR2 SNEGSKA (reference sequence). This CDR3 is built from 11 residues.

The chain links TRBV27 to TRBJ2-2, with TRBD1 identical over 12 bases. The CDR3 sequence is 15 residues long. The junction had 6 bases not matched to a gene; V was cut back by 6 bases and J by 7 bases. The germline CDR1 and CDR2 sequences are MNHEY and SMNVEV (reference sequence). The CDR3 here is CASSRDRGLNGELFF. The CDR3 nucleotides are TGTGCCAGCAGCCGGGACAGGGGGCTGAACGGGGAGCTGTTTTTT.

The chain recombines TRBV5-1 with TRBJ1-6; 7 bases match TRBD1. Germline lookup yields CDR1 SGHRS and CDR2 YFSETQ. Unmatched junction bases numbered 5, after V lost 4 bases and J lost 10 bases. CDR3 length: 13 residues. CDR3 sequence reads: CASSRQGTSPLHF. The CDR3 nucleotides read TGCGCCAGCAGCCGACAGGGAACCTCACCCCTCCACTTT.

The chain recombines TRBV6-2 or TRBV6-3 with TRBJ2-7; D remains ambiguous. Trimming took off 0 bases at V and 2 bases at J, with 11 bases between the two ends. CDR1 MNHEY and CDR2 SVGEGT come from the germline V gene. The CDR3 runs 15 residues. The CDR3 DNA is TGTGCCAGCAGTTACTCAGTCAGGATTACCTACGAGCAGTACTTC. Translated: CASSYSVRITYEQYF.

The table lists this clone with a count of one. This chain links TRBV9 with TRBJ1-6, with 10 bases identical to TRBD1. Unmatched junction bases numbered 6, after V lost 3 bases and J lost 0 bases. CDR1 is SGDLS and CDR2 is YYNGEE in the germline V gene. This CDR3 has 18 residues. CDR3 region: CASSAPGQGSSYNSPLHF. For the CDR3, the DNA is TGTGCCAGCAGCGCTCCGGGACAGGGGAGCTCCTATAATTCACCCCTCCACTTT.

The CDR3 reads CASSFRGDYEQYF. The CDR3 DNA reads as TGTGCCAGCAGTTTCAGGGGAGACTACGAGCAGTACTTC. V and J are TRBV12-3 or TRBV12-4 and TRBJ2-7; D might be TRBD1 (6 bases). Deletions cut 3 bases from V and 3 bases from J, with 9 bases between. The CDR3 consists of 13 residues.

Points on this clone: It is unclear where the CDR3 begins or ends on the DNA, so no DNA is shown, and the CDR3 is as TCRdb lists it. The chain recombines TRBV18 with TRBJ2-7; TRBD1 was called by the table and not checked on the DNA. The CDR3 is 15 amino acids in total, end residues counted. Germline V gives CDR1 KGHSH, CDR2 LQKENI. The CDR3 here is CASSQAWGQGAFEYF.

The chain joins TRBV7-9 to TRBJ1-1, with unresolved D. This CDR3 has 16 residues. Germline V CDR1 and CDR2: SEHNR, FQNEAQ (reference sequence). V was trimmed by 5 bases and J by 5 bases, leaving 21 bases between them. The chain's CDR3 is CASSPGVMVAGTEAFF. The CDR3 DNA sequence: TGTGCCAGCAGCCCCGGGGTGATGGTAGCGGGAACTGAAGCTTTCTTT.

The chain couples TRBV6-2 or TRBV6-3 to TRBJ1-2; TRBD1 is a possible D gene (6 bases). V lost 4 bases, J lost 1 base, and 13 bases lay in between. CDR3 length equals 15 residues. Germline loops: CDR1 MNHEY, CDR2 SVGEGT. CDR3 in amino acids: CASSSGTRDNYGYTF. The DNA for the CDR3 is TGTGCCAGCAGTTCTGGGACACGAGATAACTATGGCTACACCTTC.

The CDR3 DNA follows: TGTGCCAGTAGTCATACAGGGGTCTATAATTCACCCCTCCACTTT. Protein: CASSHTGVYNSPLHF. The V gene is TRBV19, the J gene TRBJ1-6, with 7 bases that match TRBD1. CDR1 is LNHDA and CDR2 is SQIVND in the germline V gene (reference sequence). The CDR3 is 15 residues long. The ends lost 5 bases at V and 3 bases at J; junction bases unmatched: 4.

CDR3 in amino acids: CASSQVGLQGSTEAFF. The CDR3 DNA sequence: TGTGCCAGCAGCCAAGTGGGACTACAGGGTAGTACTGAAGCTTTCTTT. The V and J genes are TRBV14 and TRBJ1-1, with a weak D call TRBD1 (6 bases). CDR1 is SGHDN and CDR2 is FVKESK in the germline V gene. There are 16 residues in the CDR3. V dropped 1 base and J dropped 5 bases, with 17 bases sitting between them.

The chain joins TRBV14 to TRBJ1-1; D not certain. Looked up from germline, CDR1 is SGHDN and CDR2 is FVKESK. V dropped 4 bases and J dropped 5 bases, with 17 bases sitting between them. The CDR3 totals 15 residues. The DNA for the CDR3 is TGTGCCAGCAGCCGAACACGGGTCGGAAAGACTGAAGCTTTCTTT. Residues: CASSRTRVGKTEAFF.

This clone was seen a single time. In the same sample, other DNA sequences code for this CDR3. The V call is TRBV27, the J call TRBJ1-1; a weak D match, TRBD1 (5 bases). The CDR3 consists of 14 residues. Germline V CDR1 and CDR2: MNHEY, SMNVEV (reference sequence). Trimming stripped 6 bases from V and 2 bases from J, with 13 bases between. The CDR3 DNA is TGTGCCAGCAGCTTTCGTACAGGAAACACTGAAGCTTTCTTT. It specifies CASSFRTGNTEAFF.

This chain connects TRBV19 to TRBJ1-2, with D unclear. V was clipped by 3 bases and J by 7 bases, with 6 bases between them. Germline assignment: CDR1 LNHDA and CDR2 SQIVND (reference sequence). The CDR3 extends over 11 amino acids. The CDR3 DNA is TGTGCCAGTAGTATCTCGGTTGGCTACACCTTC. Translated, it gives CASSISVGYTF.

The rearrangement uses TRBV15 and TRBJ1-3, with a tentative D call TRBD1 (5 bases). This CDR3 spans 15 amino acids. Germline V gene data show CDR1 as LNHNV and CDR2 as YYDKDF (reference sequence). The V gene lost 1 base and the J gene lost 1 base, with 8 bases spanning the gap. The CDR3 region has the DNA TGTGCCACCAGCAGAGGGGGGGGATCTGGAAACACCATATATTTT. It specifies CATSRGGGSGNTIYF.

The genes are TRBV24-1 and TRBJ2-2, with no clear D. The CDR3 has 17 residues. The germline V gene encodes CDR1 KGHDR and CDR2 SFDVKD. Trimming stripped 2 bases from V and 1 base from J, with 13 bases between. DNA of the CDR3: TGTGCCACCAGTGATTCGCCTGTGGCCCTGAACACCGGGGAGCTGTTTTTT. It yields the protein CATSDSPVALNTGELFF.

This sequence joins TRBV27 and TRBJ2-7; 7 bases align to TRBD2. The CDR3 spans 15 residues. The germline V gene has CDR1 MNHEY and CDR2 SMNVEV (reference sequence). The ends lost 2 bases at V and 0 bases at J; junction bases unmatched: 4. CDR3 region: CASSLAGDLSYEQYF. CDR3 nucleotides: TGTGCCAGCAGTTTAGCGGGGGACCTCTCCTACGAGCAGTACTTC.

The chain is built from TRBV10-1 and TRBJ1-2; no firm D call. CDR3 length: 13 amino acids. CDR1 and CDR2 from the germline V gene are WNHNN and SYGVQD (reference sequence). V was trimmed by 6 bases and J by 2 bases, leaving 10 bases between them. The chain's CDR3 is CASSSKRNYGYTF. The CDR3 region has the DNA TGCGCCAGCAGCTCCAAGCGAAACTATGGCTACACCTTC.